These 16 T cell receptor beta chains originate from one sample sequenced in a study of blood T cell repertoires in COVID-19. Only in-frame clones appear in the TCRdb table, and some are missing; sequencing was by immunoSEQ multiplex PCR. Among fewer than 300,000 clones, 80% to 95% were seen once, and the ten largest hold approximately 1.2%. Sequencing used PBMCs or T cells enriched from blood (not recorded which). These TCRs come from a woman aged 25 to 39 who had recovered from COVID-19.

The chain recombines TRBV6-5 with TRBJ2-5, with D possibly matching TRBD1 (5 bases). Germline CDR1 is MNHEY and CDR2 is SVGAGI. The ends were cut back, 5 bases at V and 2 bases at J, with 12 bases in the middle. The CDR3 spans 14 residues. CDR3 sequence reads: CASSTNDRQETQYF. The CDR3 coding sequence is TGTGCCAGCAGTACCAATGACAGACAAGAGACCCAGTACTTC.

J is TRBJ2-1 and V is TRBV7-9; D remains ambiguous. V was shortened by 1 base and J by 3 bases, with 10 bases between the two germline ends. CDR3 length: 15 residues. Germline CDR1 SEHNR, CDR2 FQNEAQ (reference sequence). The CDR3 coding sequence is TGTGCCAGCAGCTTAGTCCTAGTCCTCTACAATGAGCAGTTCTTC. Protein: CASSLVLVLYNEQFF.

V and J are TRBV19 and TRBJ1-3, with no clear D. Trimming took 9 bases from V and 3 from J, leaving 9 bases between them. This CDR3 is built from 12 residues. CDR1 is LNHDA and CDR2 is SQIVND in the germline V gene (reference sequence). The CDR3 sequence: CASPDFGNTIYF. In DNA form, the CDR3 reads TGTGCCAGCCCAGACTTTGGAAACACCATATATTTT.

The chain links TRBV10-3 to TRBJ2-1; TRBD2 matches 7 bases. Germline loops: CDR1 ENHRY, CDR2 SYGVKD. J gave up 3 bases and V 0 bases, and 5 bases lay outside the gene matches. The length of the CDR3 is 16 residues. This CDR3 reads CAISESGAGSYNEQFF. CDR3 DNA sequence: TGTGCCATCAGTGAGTCGGGAGCGGGAAGCTACAATGAGCAGTTCTTC.

V and J are TRBV28 and TRBJ1-1; D perhaps matches TRBD1 (6 bases). The CDR3 is made up of 14 amino acids. Germline assignment: CDR1 MDHEN and CDR2 SYDVKM. Between the trimmed V and J ends, which lost 7 bases and 0 bases, there was a span of 12 bases. CDR3 sequence reads: CASTRTGMNTEAFF. The CDR3 bases are TGTGCCAGCACCAGAACAGGGATGAACACTGAAGCTTTCTTT.

CDR3 nucleotides: TGTGCCAGCAGTTGGGACAGGCAAGAGACCCAGTACTTC. Translation gives CASSWDRQETQYF. The chain has TRBV27 and TRBJ2-5, with TRBD1 identical over 8 bases. Trimming cost V 4 bases and J 2 bases; bases outside gene matches: 0. This CDR3 has 13 amino acids. The germline V gene encodes CDR1 MNHEY and CDR2 SMNVEV (reference sequence).

The chain has TRBV28 and TRBJ2-6; TRBD2 matches at 11 bases. Trimming took 7 bases from V and 2 from J; bases not matched to a gene: 10. Germline CDR1 and CDR2: MDHEN and SYDVKM. The CDR3 sequence is 18 residues long. Here the CDR3 reads CASTKIAGGPPGANVLTF. In DNA, the CDR3 is TGTGCCAGCACGAAGATAGCGGGAGGGCCCCCTGGGGCCAACGTCCTGACTTTC. The full variable domain, completed using reference TRBV28 and TRBJ2-6, is DVKVTQSSRYLVKRTGEKVFLECVQDMDHENMFWYRQDPGLGLRLIYFSYDVKMKEKGDIPEGYSVSREKKERFSLILESASTNQTSMYLCASTKIAGGPPGANVLTFGAGSRLTVL.

This chain links TRBV6-1 with TRBJ2-7; tentatively, D is TRBD1 (5 bases). Trimming pared 4 bases from V and 3 bases from J, leaving 7 bases between. The CDR3 runs 12 residues. The germline CDR1 and CDR2 sequences are MNHNS and SASEGT. The CDR3 DNA reads as TGTGCCAGCAGTGGCCAGGGCTACGAGCAGTACTTC. Translation gives CASSGQGYEQYF.

The CDR3 sequence is CASSLGREGSPLHF. DNA for the CDR3: TGTGCCAGCAGCTTAGGCAGGGAGGGATCACCCCTCCACTTT. V usage is TRBV7-9 and J usage is TRBJ1-6; weak D call: TRBD1 (5 bases). The CDR3 is made up of 14 amino acids. From germline, CDR1 is SEHNR and CDR2 FQNEAQ (reference sequence). Trimming took 1 base from V and 10 from J, leaving 11 bases between them.

This chain uses TRBV3-1 (or the pseudogene TRBV3-2) with TRBJ2-5; TRBD2 matches at 13 bases. V lost 7 bases to trimming and J lost 2 bases; unmatched junction nucleotides: 7. CDR1 is LGHDT and CDR2 is YNNKEL in the germline V gene (reference sequence). The CDR3 is 16 amino acids. The CDR3 DNA follows: TGTGCCAGCACCCTCGGACTAGCGGGAGTTCAAGAGACCCAGTACTTC. Amino acid sequence: CASTLGLAGVQETQYF.

The V call is TRBV6-5, the J call TRBJ2-5, with a tentative D call TRBD1 (6 bases). The ends were cut back, 6 bases at V and 5 bases at J, with 16 bases in the middle. Germline assignment: CDR1 MNHEY and CDR2 SVGAGI. The CDR3 covers 14 residues. CDR3 residues: CASRSRGRGETQYF. CDR3 bases: TGTGCCAGCAGAAGCAGGGGTCGAGGGGAGACCCAGTACTTC.

The chain combines TRBV27 with TRBJ1-3; the D is unclear. Trimming shortened V by 2 bases and J by 0 bases, and 5 bases separated the two germline ends. CDR3 length: 14 residues. The germline V gene encodes CDR1 MNHEY and CDR2 SMNVEV (reference sequence). The CDR3 DNA follows: TGTGCCAGCAGTTTAACTATCTCTGGAAACACCATATATTTT. Protein product: CASSLTISGNTIYF.

The J gene is TRBJ2-5, the V gene TRBV30, with D unclear. Per germline, CDR1 GTSNPN and CDR2 SVGIG (reference sequence). The CDR3 contains 12 residues. Trimming removed 2 bases from V and 0 bases from J, with 4 bases in between. CDR3 DNA sequence: TGTGCCTGGAGTCAGTACCAAGAGACCCAGTACTTC. Protein: CAWSQYQETQYF. Full variable domain (remainder filled in from reference TRBV30 and TRBJ2-5): SQTIHQWPATLVQPVGSPLSLECTVEGTSNPNLYWYRQAAGRGLQLLFYSVGIGQISSEVPQNLSASRPQDRQFILSSKKLLLSDSGFYLCAWSQYQETQYFGPGTRLLVL.

The table lists this clone with many counts. V usage is TRBV30 and J usage is TRBJ2-1; the match to TRBD1 covers 8 bases. After removal of 1 base from V and 7 bases from J, the junction contained 6 bases not matched to a gene. The CDR3 is 14 residues long. Germline lookup yields CDR1 GTSNPN and CDR2 SVGIG (reference sequence). The CDR3 region is CAWSEQGEINEQFF. For the CDR3, the DNA is TGTGCCTGGAGTGAACAGGGGGAGATTAATGAGCAGTTCTTC.

V usage is TRBV24-1 and J usage is TRBJ2-1; 15 nucleotides line up with TRBD2. J gave up 4 bases and V 3 bases, and 12 bases lay outside the gene matches. There are 20 residues in the CDR3. CDR1 and CDR2 (germline): KGHDR, SFDVKD. CDR3 amino acids: CATSDAGLAGGREGYNEQFF. Written as DNA, the CDR3 is TGTGCCACCAGTGATGCGGGACTAGCGGGAGGCCGGGAGGGATACAATGAGCAGTTCTTC.

This chain links TRBV3-1 (or the pseudogene TRBV3-2) with TRBJ2-2; 8 nucleotides match TRBD1. Trimming removed 6 bases from V and 4 bases from J; junction bases left unmatched: 7. From germline, CDR1 is LGHDT and CDR2 YNNKEL (reference sequence). This CDR3 comprises 15 residues. The DNA for the CDR3 is TGTGCCAGCAGTCGGGGACAGGCAGGCACCGGGGAGCTGTTTTTT. Translated, it gives CASSRGQAGTGELFF.